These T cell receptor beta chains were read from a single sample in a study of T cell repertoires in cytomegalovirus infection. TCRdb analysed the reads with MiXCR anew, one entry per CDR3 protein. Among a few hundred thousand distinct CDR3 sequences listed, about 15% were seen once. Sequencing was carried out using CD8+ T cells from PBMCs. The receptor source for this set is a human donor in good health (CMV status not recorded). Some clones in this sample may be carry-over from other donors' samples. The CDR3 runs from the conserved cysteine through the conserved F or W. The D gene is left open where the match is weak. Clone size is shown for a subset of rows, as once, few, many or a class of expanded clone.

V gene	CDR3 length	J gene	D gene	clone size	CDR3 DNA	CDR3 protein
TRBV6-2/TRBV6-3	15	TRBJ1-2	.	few	TGTGCCAGCGATCCACAGGGTTGGGAGAGAAATGGCTACACCTTC	CASDPQGWERNGYTF
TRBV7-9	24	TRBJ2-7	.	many	TGTGCCAGCAGCTTTCCAACCACCGGGACAGGGAAAGTTAGCGGTCTGGGGACTAGCGACGAGCAGTACTTC	CASSFPTTGTGKVSGLGTSDEQYF
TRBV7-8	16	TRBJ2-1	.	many	TGTGCCAGCAGCCTACCCGAGGGGGAAGTTGGGGATGAGCAGTTCTTC	CASSLPEGEVGDEQFF
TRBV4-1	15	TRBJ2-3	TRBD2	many	TGCGCCAGCAGACAATCTAGCGGGAGCACAGATACGCAGTATTTT	CASRQSSGSTDTQYF
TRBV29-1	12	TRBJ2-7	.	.	TGCAGCGTTGAGGACGGGCTTTACGAGCAGTACTTC	CSVEDGLYEQYF
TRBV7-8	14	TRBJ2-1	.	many	TGTGCCAGCAGCCCCCCCGGGGGGCTTAATGAGCAGTTCTTC	CASSPPGGLNEQFF
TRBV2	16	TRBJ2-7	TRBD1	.	TGTGCCAGCAGTGGGGTAAAGGACAGGGTCTTGTACGAGCAGTACTTC	CASSGVKDRVLYEQYF
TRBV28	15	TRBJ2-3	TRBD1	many	TGTGCCAGCAGTTTACAGGGGGCGACTTCAGATACGCAGTATTTT	CASSLQGATSDTQYF
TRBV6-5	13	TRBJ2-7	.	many	TGTGCCAGCAGCATCGACAGAACCTACGAGCAGTACTTC	CASSIDRTYEQYF
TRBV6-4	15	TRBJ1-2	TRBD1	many	TGTGCCAGCAGTGACGGCGGGACAGTGGTTAGTGGCTACACCTTC	CASSDGGTVVSGYTF
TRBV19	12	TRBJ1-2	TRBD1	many	TGTGCCAGCGGGACAGGGGGCAATGGCTACACCTTC	CASGTGGNGYTF
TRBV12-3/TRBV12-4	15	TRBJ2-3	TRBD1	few	TGTGCCAGCATATACGAGGGGGCGTCCGGAGATACGCAGTATTTT	CASIYEGASGDTQYF
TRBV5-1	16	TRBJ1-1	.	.	TGCGCCAGCAGCTTGGCCGAACAAGGTTCTCTAGGTGGAGCTTTCTTT	CASSLAEQGSLGGAFF
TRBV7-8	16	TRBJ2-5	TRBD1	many	TGTGCCAGCAGCTTAGTATCTTGGGACAGGGATGAGACCCAGTACTTC	CASSLVSWDRDETQYF
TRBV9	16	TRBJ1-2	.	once	TGTGCCAGCAGCGTAGGAGGCAGCCCCACGGGCGATGGCTACACCTTC	CASSVGGSPTGDGYTF
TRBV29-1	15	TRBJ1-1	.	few	TGCAGCGTACAGGGTCATGGCTATGGAGACACTGAAGCTTTCTTT	CSVQGHGYGDTEAFF
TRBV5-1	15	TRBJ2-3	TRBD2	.	TGCGCCAGCAGCTTTATACTAGCGGTTGCAGATACGCAGTATTTT	CASSFILAVADTQYF
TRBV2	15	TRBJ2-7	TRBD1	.	TGTGCCAGCATAAGATTCGGGACAGGCGACTACGAGCAGTACTTC	CASIRFGTGDYEQYF
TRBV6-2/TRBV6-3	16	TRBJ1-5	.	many	TGTGCCAGCAGAGCTTACAGGGATTGGGCAAATCAGCCCCAGCATTTT	CASRAYRDWANQPQHF
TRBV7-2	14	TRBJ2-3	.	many	TGTGCCAGCAGCTATATAACAGGGACGAAAACGCAGTATTTT	CASSYITGTKTQYF
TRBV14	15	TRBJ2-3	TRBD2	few	TGTGCCAGCAGCCGACTAGCGGGGGATGCAGATACGCAGTATTTT	CASSRLAGDADTQYF
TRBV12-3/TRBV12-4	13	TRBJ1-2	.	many	TGTGCCAGCAGTACCCTTACCGACTATGGCTACACCTTC	CASSTLTDYGYTF
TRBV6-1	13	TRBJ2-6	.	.	TGTGCCAGCATACTATCCGGGGCCAACGTCCTGACTTTC	CASILSGANVLTF
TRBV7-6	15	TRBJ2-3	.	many	TGTGCCAGCAGCTTAGAAGGGCAGCCCACAGATACGCAGTATTTT	CASSLEGQPTDTQYF
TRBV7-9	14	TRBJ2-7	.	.	TGTGCCAGCAGCGACGAAAGTGAGGCTTACGAGCAGTACTTC	CASSDESEAYEQYF
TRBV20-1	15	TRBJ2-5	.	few	TGCAGTGCTAGAGACCCCTCGTGGGGCAGGGAGACCCAGTACTTC	CSARDPSWGRETQYF
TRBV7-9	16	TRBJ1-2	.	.	TGTGCCAGCAGCTTCCCCGGGGAGGCTCGGAACTATGGCTACACCTTC	CASSFPGEARNYGYTF
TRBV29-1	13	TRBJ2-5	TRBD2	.	TGCAGCGCCTCAGGGACTAGCGGGGGGCCACTGGACTTC	CSASGTSGGPLDF
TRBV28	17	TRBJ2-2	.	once	TGTGCCAGCAGTTTATATTCCTGGAAAAGGGACACCGGGGAGCTGTTTTTT	CASSLYSWKRDTGELFF
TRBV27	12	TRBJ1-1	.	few	TGTGCCAGCAGTTCCCCCACAGGGCTGGCTTTCTTT	CASSSPTGLAFF
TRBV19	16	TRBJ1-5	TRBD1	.	TGTGCCAGTAGTACCCCGGACAGGAAGAGCAATCAGCCCCAGCATTTT	CASSTPDRKSNQPQHF
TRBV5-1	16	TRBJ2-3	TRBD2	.	TGCGCCAGCAGCTTGCTGGGACTAGCGGCCACAGATACGCAGTATTTT	CASSLLGLAATDTQYF
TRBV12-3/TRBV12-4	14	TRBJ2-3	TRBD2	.	TGTGCCAGCGGGACTAGCGGGGGAATTGATACGCAGTATTTT	CASGTSGGIDTQYF
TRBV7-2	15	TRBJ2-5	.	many	TGTGCCAGCTCCCCCTGGGACGCTGGGGGAGAGACCCAGTACTTC	CASSPWDAGGETQYF